The sequence of this T cell receptor beta chain was determined in a study of blood T cells in healthy people across ages. Samples each yielded at least 5.5 micrograms of total RNA. A word on this clonotype: Its antigen is unidentified.

Study-level points and caveats: Total diversity from one million sequenced T cells was likely underestimated. While age rose, TCR beta diversity per million T cells dropped in a roughly linear way.

The second PCR ran roughly 7 to 12 cycles with a sample-barcoded 5' primer and J-beta primers. Using its own MiXCR run on the 5' RACE reads, TCRdb lists one record per CDR3 protein. The sample has roughly 2 million distinct CDR3 sequences, about 50% seen once. With 0 bases removed from V and 6 bases from J, the gap between germline ends came to 16 bases. CDR1 is SEHNR and CDR2 is FQNEAQ in the germline V gene (reference sequence). This CDR3 region has 16 residues. The receptor was derived from a woman aged 40 to 50 in good health. Sequenced material: blood. The V call is TRBV7-9, the J call TRBJ2-3; weak D call: TRBD1 (6 bases). The CDR3 is CASSLARQALSDTQYF. CDR3 sequence (DNA): TGTGCCAGCAGCTTAGCGCGACAGGCCTTGTCGGATACGCAGTATTTT. The entire variable domain, with the rest obtained from reference TRBV7-9 and TRBJ2-3, is as follows: DTGVSQNPRHKITKRGQNVTFRCDPISEHNRLYWYRQTLGQGPEFLTYFQNEAQLEKSRLLSDRFSAERPKGSFSTLEIQRTEQGDSAMYLCASSLARQALSDTQYFGPGTRLTVL.